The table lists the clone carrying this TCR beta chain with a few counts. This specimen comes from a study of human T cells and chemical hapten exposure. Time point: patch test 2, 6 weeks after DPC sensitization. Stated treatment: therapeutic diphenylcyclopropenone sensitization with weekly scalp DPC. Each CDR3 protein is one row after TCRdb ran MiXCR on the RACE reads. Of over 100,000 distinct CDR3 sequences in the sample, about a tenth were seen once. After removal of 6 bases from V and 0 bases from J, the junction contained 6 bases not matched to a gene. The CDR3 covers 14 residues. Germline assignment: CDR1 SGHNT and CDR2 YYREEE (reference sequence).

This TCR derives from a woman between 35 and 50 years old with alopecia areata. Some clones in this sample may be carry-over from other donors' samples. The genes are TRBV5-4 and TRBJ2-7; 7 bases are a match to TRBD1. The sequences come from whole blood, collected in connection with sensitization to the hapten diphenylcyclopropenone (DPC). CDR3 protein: CASNVDRNSYEQYF. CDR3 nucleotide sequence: TGTGCCAGCAACGTGGACAGGAACTCCTACGAGCAGTACTTC.